The clone carrying this T cell receptor (beta chain) was seen ten or more times. Its matching antigen is unknown. With 6 bases removed from V and 2 bases from J, the gap between germline ends came to 11 bases. The CDR3 has 13 amino acids. Germline values: CDR1 MNHEY, CDR2 SVGAGI. The data were taken from a study of T cells in Graves' hyperthyroidism and ophthalmopathy. General study points: Median prediction lead before ophthalmopathy onset was six to eight months with the model.

Regions amplified from RNA transcripts were the TCR beta CDR3 regions. A set of HTBI primers served as the primers for a first-round RT-PCR of the TCR CDR3. TCRdb reprocessed the multiplex PCR reads via MiXCR and lists one record per CDR3 protein. In the table there are approximately 520,000 distinct CDR3 sequences, around 22% of which are singletons. The origin of this receptor is a young woman with Graves' ophthalmopathy. The material sequenced was blood. This sequence joins TRBV6-5 and TRBJ2-7; D might be TRBD1 (6 bases). CDR3 coding DNA: TGTGCCAGCAGACGGGACACCCCCTACGAGCAGTACTTC. Protein product: CASRRDTPYEQYF.